The T cell receptor (beta chain) under discussion was sequenced for a study of T cell changes during pregnancy in multiple sclerosis. Germline V CDR1 and CDR2: SGHRS, YFSETQ. This CDR3 spans 16 amino acids. With 1 base clipped from V and 4 bases from J, the junction kept 9 bases outside the gene matches. Sequencing used immunoSEQ multiplex PCR; TCRdb keeps in-frame clones, though not all of them. The repertoire holds over 100,000 clones, with more than 85% as singletons. Sequencing used peripheral blood, obtained in the third trimester of pregnancy. This chain joins TRBV5-1 and TRBJ2-3, with 7 bases identical to TRBD2. This receptor was obtained from a female donor with multiple sclerosis, enrolled in a pregnancy study. For the CDR3, the DNA is TGCGCCAGCAGCTTGAGTGGGGGGGAGTGGGCAGATACGCAGTATTTT. This sequence encodes CASSLSGGEWADTQYF.